The 3 T cell receptor beta chains below were found in one sample sequenced in a study of T cells expressing NK-cell markers. From the 5' RACE reads, TCRdb lists one entry per CDR3 protein and no DNA. The data show more than 400,000 distinct CDR3 sequences, and the top ten clones hold approximately 7%. Sequencing input: blood T cells: a sorted CD56 or NKG2C T cell subset, CD4+ or CD8+ T cells, or bulk PBMC T cells (not recorded which). These TCRs come from a woman aged 18 to 75 in good health.

This rearrangement joins TRBV20-1 to TRBJ1-4; TCRdb picks TRBD1, but there is no DNA to check that call. Germline V CDR1 and CDR2: DFQATT, SNEGSKA (reference sequence). This CDR3 is 14 amino acids long. This CDR3 reads CSAKRHRGQEKLFF.

J is TRBJ2-2 and V is TRBV7-8; TCRdb lists TRBD1, though no DNA is available to test this call. Germline loops: CDR1 SGHVS, CDR2 FQNEAQ. This CDR3 region has 15 residues. This CDR3 is CASSRGGSTTGELFF.

CDR3 protein: CSATGGPGANVLTF. This chain connects TRBV29-1 to TRBJ2-6; TCRdb designates TRBD2, a call that cannot be tested without DNA. Germline V gives CDR1 SQVTM, CDR2 ANQGSEA. The length of the CDR3 is 14 residues.